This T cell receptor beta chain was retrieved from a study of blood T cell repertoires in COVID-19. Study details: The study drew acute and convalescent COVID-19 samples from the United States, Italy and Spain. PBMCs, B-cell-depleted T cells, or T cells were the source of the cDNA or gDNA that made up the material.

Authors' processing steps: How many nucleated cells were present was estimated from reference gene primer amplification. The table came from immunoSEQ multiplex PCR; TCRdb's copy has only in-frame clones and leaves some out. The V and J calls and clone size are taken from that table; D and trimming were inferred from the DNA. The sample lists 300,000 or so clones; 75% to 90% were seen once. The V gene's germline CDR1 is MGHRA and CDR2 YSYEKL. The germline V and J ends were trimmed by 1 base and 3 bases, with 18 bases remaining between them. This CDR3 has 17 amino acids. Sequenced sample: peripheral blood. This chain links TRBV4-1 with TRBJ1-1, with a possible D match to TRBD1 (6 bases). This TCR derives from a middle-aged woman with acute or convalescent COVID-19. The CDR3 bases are TGCGCCAGCAGCCAAGCATCCTCCCAGGGGCCTGACACTGAAGCTTTCTTT. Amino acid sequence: CASSQASSQGPDTEAFF.